These 8 T cell receptor beta chains were all obtained from the same sample, sequenced in a study of patients and donors after allogeneic stem cell transplantation. MiXCR, applied by TCRdb to the RT-PCR reads, yields one record per CDR3 protein. The sample has some 880,000 distinct CDR3 sequences, 15% to 20% seen once. Source material: blood, either unsorted or a sorted T cell fraction (not recorded which). The receptors come from a human donor who was either an allogeneic HSCT recipient or a stem cell or donor lymphocyte infusion donor (not recorded which). It is not recorded whose cells these are; they may come from a transplant donor.

To note about this clonotype: A read error may account for a junction end that differs from germline. In nucleotides, the CDR3 is TGCAGTGCTAGGAAGGAAACTGAAGCCTTCTTT. Protein sequence: CSARKETEAFF. The chain has TRBV20-1 and TRBJ1-1; D unclear. The CDR3 is 11 amino acids. Germline V CDR1 and CDR2: DFQATT, SNEGSKA (reference sequence).

This clonotype was seen a handful of times. The rearrangement uses TRBV2 and TRBJ1-1, with 12 nucleotides matching TRBD1. The CDR3 runs 13 residues. Germline CDR1 reads SNHLY; CDR2 reads FYNNEI. Here the CDR3 reads CATTGTGGVEAFF. DNA of the CDR3: TGTGCTACAACCGGGACAGGGGGCGTTGAAGCTTTCTTT.

The chain combines TRBV4-1 with TRBJ2-5; D is unresolved. There are 16 residues in the CDR3. Deletions cut 4 bases from V and 0 bases from J, with 15 bases between. Per germline, CDR1 MGHRA and CDR2 YSYEKL. This chain's CDR3 is CASSLPSQSYQETQYF. CDR3 bases: TGCGCCAGCAGCCTCCCTTCCCAGAGCTACCAAGAGACCCAGTACTTC.

This chain joins TRBV29-1 and TRBJ1-1; D is perhaps TRBD1 (5 bases). CDR3 length: 13 residues. V lost 7 bases, J lost 0 bases, and 12 bases lay in between. The V gene's germline CDR1 is SQVTM and CDR2 ANQGSEA. CDR3 in DNA: TGCAGCGAAGCTAAGGGGCTGAACACTGAAGCTTTCTTT. Translating it yields CSEAKGLNTEAFF. The entire variable domain, with the rest obtained from reference TRBV29-1 and TRBJ1-1, is as follows: SAVISQKPSRDICQRGTSLTIQCQVDSQVTMMFWYRQQPGQSLTLIATANQGSEATYESGFVIDKFPISRPNLTFSTLTVSNMSPEDSSIYLCSEAKGLNTEAFFGQGTRLTVV.

This clonotype has a handful of counts. This chain joins TRBV5-5 and TRBJ1-2, with D unclear. Trimming left V 4 bases short and J 4 bases short, with 14 bases between. The CDR3 runs 14 residues. Germline V gene sequence: CDR1 SGHKS, CDR2 YYEKEE (reference sequence). CDR3: CASSPMTGSYGYTF. DNA for the CDR3: TGTGCCAGCAGCCCGATGACCGGGAGCTATGGCTACACCTTC.

This clonotype was seen more than once but under ten times. V is TRBV7-2 and J is TRBJ2-3, with D unresolved. The V gene lost 2 bases and the J gene lost 8 bases, with 11 bases spanning the gap. Germline V gene lookup returns CDR1 SGHTA and CDR2 FQGNSA. The CDR3 runs 13 residues. The DNA for the CDR3 is TGTGCCAGCAGCTTAAGTGTAATCCCTACGCAGTATTTT. Residues: CASSLSVIPTQYF.

The sample holds a few counts of this clonotype. The rearrangement links TRBV4-2 to TRBJ1-2; D is perhaps TRBD1 (5 bases). The V gene lost 5 bases and the J gene lost 8 bases, with 18 bases spanning the gap. CDR3 length: 14 residues. Germline values: CDR1 LGHNA, CDR2 YNFKEQ. CDR3 nucleotide sequence: TGTGCCAGCAGCGGGGCGGCAGACGGATGGGGCTACACCTTC. It translates to CASSGAADGWGYTF.

The V and J genes are TRBV29-1 and TRBJ2-1; D uncertain. Trimming removed 3 bases at V and 7 bases at J, with 13 bases between. CDR3 length: 13 amino acids. Germline CDR1 and CDR2: SQVTM and ANQGSEA. The CDR3 is CSVEAVGWNEQFF. The CDR3 region has the DNA TGCAGCGTTGAGGCGGTGGGGTGGAATGAGCAGTTCTTC.